The 7 T cell receptor beta chains below come from one sample, sequenced in a study of CD8 T cells in Susac syndrome. Reverse transcription of about 0.5 to 1 ug RNA used random hexamers. MiXCR, applied by TCRdb to the immunoSEQ multiplex PCR reads, yields one record per CDR3 protein. Among about 180,000 distinct CDR3 sequences, approximately 95% were seen once, and the ten largest hold 0.15% to 0.2%. The sequenced sample was CD8+ T cells from PBMCs. These receptors all come from a human donor with multiple sclerosis.

The genes are TRBV4-1 and TRBJ2-7, with a tentative D call TRBD2 (6 bases). The germline V gene encodes CDR1 MGHRA and CDR2 YSYEKL. Trimming took 1 base from V and 1 from J, leaving 11 bases between them. This CDR3 spans 15 amino acids. The CDR3 DNA reads as TGCGCCAGCAGCCAAGGTGGGGGGTTATCCTACGAGCAGTACTTC. This codes for CASSQGGGLSYEQYF.

J is TRBJ2-7 and V is TRBV27; D is undetermined. Germline loops: CDR1 MNHEY, CDR2 SMNVEV (reference sequence). The ends were cut back, 9 bases at V and 4 bases at J, with 16 bases in the middle. This CDR3 region has 13 residues. CDR3 sequence: CASERLVIYEQYF. The CDR3 nucleotides are TGTGCCAGTGAAAGGCTAGTAATTTACGAGCAGTACTTC.

This chain links TRBV20-1 with TRBJ2-7; D gene uncertain. This CDR3 contains 15 residues. V dropped 0 bases and J dropped 3 bases, with 15 bases sitting between them. Germline values: CDR1 DFQATT, CDR2 SNEGSKA (reference sequence). The CDR3 DNA follows: TGCAGTGCTAGAGATTATTCTGGGTTGTACTACGAGCAGTACTTC. Its protein product is CSARDYSGLYYEQYF.

CDR3 in DNA: TGCAGCGTTCCCCTGCATGAGCAGTTCTTC. It is translated as CSVPLHEQFF. This rearrangement joins TRBV29-1 to TRBJ2-1; no clear D gene. CDR3 length: 10 amino acids. Germline V gives CDR1 SQVTM, CDR2 ANQGSEA. The V end lost 5 bases, the J end lost 8 bases, and 7 bases lay between the germline ends.

This rearrangement joins TRBV5-4 to TRBJ2-7; possibly TRBD2 for D (5 bases). V lost 0 bases and J lost 5, with 12 bases in between. The CDR3 contains 14 residues. CDR1 and CDR2 from the germline V gene are SGHNT and YYREEE (reference sequence). CDR3: CASSLELASDEQYF. For the CDR3, the DNA is TGTGCCAGCAGCTTGGAGCTAGCTTCGGACGAGCAGTACTTC.

The chain carries TRBV27 and TRBJ2-1; possibly TRBD1 or TRBD2 for D (5 bases each). With 4 bases removed from V and 7 bases from J, the gap between germline ends came to 11 bases. The CDR3 is made up of 13 amino acids. CDR1 is MNHEY and CDR2 is SMNVEV in the germline V gene (reference sequence). CDR3 loop: CASSWDADNEQFF. The CDR3 region has the DNA TGTGCCAGCAGTTGGGACGCCGATAATGAGCAGTTCTTC.

J is TRBJ2-1 and V is TRBV28; 12 nucleotides align to TRBD2. Germline-derived CDR1 and CDR2 are MDHEN and SYDVKM. This CDR3 has 14 residues. The J segment lost 12 bases and the V segment lost 8 bases, leaving 11 bases of the junction unmatched. In nucleotides, the CDR3 is TGTGCCAGCCGACTAGCGGGGGCGGGGGAAGTGCAGTTCTTC. This translates into CASRLAGAGEVQFF.